A single sample gave rise to the 5 T cell receptor beta chains below, sequenced in a study of blood T cell repertoires in COVID-19. TCRdb's copy holds only in-frame clones and misses some; the assay was immunoSEQ multiplex PCR. The table lists hundreds of thousands of clones, 85% to 90% of them singletons. The sample was PBMCs or T cells enriched from blood (not recorded which). These receptors were collected from a young man who had recovered from COVID-19.

The chain couples TRBV28 to TRBJ1-2; 7 positions match TRBD1. The V and J ends lost 5 bases and 4 bases, in that order; junction bases with no gene match: 13. The germline V gene has CDR1 MDHEN and CDR2 SYDVKM. This CDR3 has 16 amino acids. The CDR3 nucleotides read TGTGCCAGCAGTGATTTGGAGGGGGCGACTATCTATGGCTACACCTTC. It yields the protein CASSDLEGATIYGYTF.

The chain is built from TRBV9 and TRBJ2-7; D may be TRBD1 (5 bases). This CDR3 region has 15 residues. Germline V CDR1 and CDR2: SGDLS, YYNGEE. V was cut by 0 bases and J by 1 base, with 11 bases left in between. CDR3 protein: CASSVGSGWSYEQYF. In nucleotides, the CDR3 is TGTGCCAGCAGCGTAGGGTCAGGGTGGTCCTACGAGCAGTACTTC. Full variable domain (rest looked up from reference TRBV9 and TRBJ2-7): DSGVTQTPKHLITATGQRVTLRCSPRSGDLSVYWYQQSLDQGLQFLIQYYNGEERAKGNILERFSAQQFPDLHSELNLSSLELGDSALYFCASSVGSGWSYEQYFGPGTRLTVT.

The CDR3 sequence: CASSHQSNYGYTF. The CDR3 DNA sequence: TGTGCCAGCAGCCATCAGTCTAACTATGGCTACACCTTC. V gene TRBV3-1 (or the pseudogene TRBV3-2) combines with J gene TRBJ1-2; D not certain. Trimming shortened V by 3 bases and J by 0 bases, and 5 bases separated the two germline ends. There are 13 residues in the CDR3. Germline lookup yields CDR1 LGHDT and CDR2 YNNKEL (reference sequence).

This clone has just one count. The chain recombines TRBV18 with TRBJ2-2; 7 bases line up with TRBD1. The CDR3 runs to 13 residues. Looked up from germline, CDR1 is KGHSH and CDR2 is LQKENI. The CDR3 DNA follows: TGTGCAACCGGGACAGCCAACACCGGGGAGCTGTTTTTT. This translates into CATGTANTGELFF.

J is TRBJ2-1 and V is TRBV11-2; D uncertain. With 5 bases removed from V and 5 bases from J, the gap between germline ends came to 19 bases. Germline CDR1 SGHAT, CDR2 FQNNGV. CDR3 size: 16 residues. The CDR3 DNA follows: TGTGCCAGCAGCCCGCGACTCAGTTTCGGTGACAATGAGCAGTTCTTC. It translates to CASSPRLSFGDNEQFF.